The next 19 T cell receptor beta chains were all read from a single sample in a study of blood T cells in healthy people across ages. The authors ran a second PCR of 7 to 11 cycles using a sample-barcoded 5' primer and a J-beta primer mix. TCRdb used MiXCR to reprocess the 5' RACE reads, holding one entry per CDR3 protein. The sample lists approximately 1.5 million distinct CDR3 sequences, about 31% seen once, with about 11% in the top ten. The sequenced sample consisted of blood. The source of these receptors is a woman aged 30 to 39 in good health.

The gene calls are TRBV12-3 or TRBV12-4 and TRBJ1-1; D is possibly TRBD1 (6 bases). V was cut by 6 bases and J by 4 bases, with 18 bases left in between. CDR3 length: 15 residues. The CDR3 loop reads CASSWGAGVGTEAFF. CDR3 nucleotides: TGTGCCAGCAGCTGGGGGGCTGGGGTGGGCACTGAAGCTTTCTTT.

In DNA, the CDR3 is TGTGCCAGCAGCTTAGGATCCGGACAGGGGTCGGGTTCACCCCTCCACTTT. Its protein product is CASSLGSGQGSGSPLHF. The chain is built from TRBV13 and TRBJ1-6, with 9 bases fitting TRBD1. CDR1 and CDR2 from the germline V gene are PRHDT and FYEKMQ (reference sequence). V lost 0 bases, J lost 9 bases, and 9 bases stayed unmatched. CDR3 length: 17 residues.

The chain employs TRBV6-5 and TRBJ1-2; 7 bases are shared with TRBD1. Losses at the gene ends were 5 bases for V and 8 bases for J; bases not matched to a gene: 11. The germline V gene encodes CDR1 MNHEY and CDR2 SVGAGI. The CDR3 is made up of 14 amino acids. CDR3 nucleotide sequence: TGTGCCAGCAGTATTACGGAGGCAGGGGGGGGCTACACCTTC. Amino acid sequence: CASSITEAGGGYTF.

This chain connects TRBV5-1 to TRBJ1-1, with D perhaps TRBD1 (5 bases). Looked up from germline, CDR1 is SGHRS and CDR2 is YFSETQ. There are 15 residues in the CDR3. V lost 0 bases, J lost 5 bases, and 14 bases lay in between. DNA of the CDR3: TGCGCCAGCAGCTTGGTAGTAGGGGATCGTACTGAAGCTTTCTTT. This translates into CASSLVVGDRTEAFF.

The chain carries TRBV5-6 and TRBJ2-3, with 13 positions matching TRBD2. CDR3 length: 20 amino acids. Germline trimming cut 1 base from V and 0 bases from J; bases unmatched to any gene: 11. Germline V CDR1 and CDR2: SGHDT, YYEEEE. Here the CDR3 reads CASSLIGGLAGTSSTDTQYF. DNA of the CDR3: TGTGCCAGCAGCTTGATTGGGGGACTAGCGGGGACTTCTAGCACAGATACGCAGTATTTT.

J is TRBJ2-5 and V is TRBV14; no firm D call. V dropped 4 bases and J dropped 4 bases, with 16 bases sitting between them. The CDR3 contains 15 residues. Germline loops: CDR1 SGHDN, CDR2 FVKESK. This CDR3 reads CASSLGRVPRETQYF. For the CDR3, the DNA is TGTGCCAGCAGCCTTGGCAGAGTCCCCCGAGAGACCCAGTACTTC.

The chain recombines TRBV6-6 with TRBJ2-5; weak D call: TRBD2 (6 bases). Deletions cut 6 bases from V and 1 base from J, with 12 bases between. Per germline, CDR1 MNHNY and CDR2 SVGAGI (reference sequence). The CDR3 consists of 14 residues. CDR3 coding DNA: TGTGCCAGCAGCTGGGGGGATGGCCAAGAGACCCAGTACTTC. Translation gives CASSWGDGQETQYF.

V gene TRBV9 combines with J gene TRBJ2-1; TRBD2 matches 10 bases. The trim removed 0 bases at V and 8 bases at J, leaving 5 bases unmatched. Germline CDR1 and CDR2: SGDLS and YYNGEE. This CDR3 has 15 amino acids. The CDR3 nucleotides read TGTGCCAGCAGCGTAGCCAGCGGGAGGGGGGATGAGCAGTTCTTC. The encoded protein is CASSVASGRGDEQFF.

This chain links TRBV11-2 with TRBJ2-3; D possibly uses TRBD1 or TRBD2 (5 bases each). Trimming shortened V by 4 bases and J by 2 bases, and 22 bases separated the two germline ends. Germline CDR1 SGHAT, CDR2 FQNNGV. The CDR3 has 18 residues. The CDR3 spells CASSSPSLERDLTDTQYF. Here the CDR3 DNA reads TGTGCCAGCAGCTCCCCATCCTTGGAAAGGGACCTCACAGATACGCAGTATTTT.

A note on this clonotype: It is unclear where the CDR3 begins or ends on the DNA, so no DNA is shown, and the CDR3 is as TCRdb lists it. The CDR3: CASSSSDRVTFF. The chain employs TRBV28 and TRBJ2-1; the listed D gene, TRBD1, was not tested against the DNA. Germline CDR1 MDHEN, CDR2 SYDVKM. The CDR3 numbers 12 amino acids, ends counted.

The chain joins TRBV20-1 to TRBJ1-1; D may be TRBD1 (5 bases). The ends were cut back, 0 bases at V and 0 bases at J, with 8 bases in the middle. CDR1 DFQATT and CDR2 SNEGSKA come from the germline V gene (reference sequence). The CDR3 totals 14 residues. Written as DNA, the CDR3 is TGCAGTGCTAGAGACCAGACAGTGAACACTGAAGCTTTCTTT. It is translated as CSARDQTVNTEAFF.

This clonotype was seen ten or more times. This sequence joins TRBV2 and TRBJ1-2; TRBD1 matches at 8 bases. Looked up from germline, CDR1 is SNHLY and CDR2 is FYNNEI. This CDR3 has 15 residues. Unmatched junction bases numbered 9, after V lost 6 bases and J lost 3 bases. The CDR3 bases are TGTGCCAGCAGCGCCCTTGGACAGGGTGACTATGGCTACACCTTC. Its protein is CASSALGQGDYGYTF.

This clonotype has at least ten counts. J is TRBJ2-3 and V is TRBV12-3 or TRBV12-4, with TRBD2 as a possible D gene (6 bases). CDR3 length: 15 residues. Trimming stripped 4 bases from V and 1 base from J, with 12 bases between. CDR3 loop: CASSSLRGGTDTQYF. As DNA, the CDR3 is TGTGCCAGCAGTTCATTGCGGGGCGGCACAGATACGCAGTATTTT.

The rearrangement links TRBV2 to TRBJ2-1, with 7 positions matching TRBD1. Trimming removed 6 bases from V and 4 bases from J; junction bases left unmatched: 6. The CDR3 loop spans 14 amino acids. Germline assignment: CDR1 SNHLY and CDR2 FYNNEI. In DNA form, the CDR3 reads TGTGCCAGCAGGCCCGGGACAGATTACAATGAGCAGTTCTTC. Protein sequence: CASRPGTDYNEQFF. The full variable domain, completed using reference TRBV2 and TRBJ2-1, is EPEVTQTPSHQVTQMGQEVILRCVPISNHLYFYWYRQILGQKVEFLVSFYNNEISEKSEIFDDQFSVERPDGSNFTLKIRSTKLEDSAMYFCASRPGTDYNEQFFGPGTRLTVL.

The J gene is TRBJ2-7, the V gene TRBV2, with D perhaps matching TRBD1 (6 bases). This CDR3 is 14 amino acids long. V lost 7 bases to trimming and J lost 2 bases, with 15 bases between them. The V gene's germline CDR1 is SNHLY and CDR2 FYNNEI. The CDR3 is CASNLDWTAYEQYF. CDR3 nucleotides: TGTGCCAGCAACCTCGACTGGACAGCCTACGAGCAGTACTTC.

Worth noting for this clonotype: A much bigger clone sits one base away, suggesting this may be a read error. The rearrangement joins TRBV4-1 to TRBJ2-3; D is possibly TRBD1 (6 bases). V lost 0 bases and J 3 bases, leaving 10 bases between the germline ends. The CDR3 spans 15 residues. CDR1 MGHRA and CDR2 YSYEKL come from the germline V gene. CDR3 sequence reads: CASSQETGLTDTQYF. The CDR3 DNA is TGCGCCAGCAGCCAAGAAACAGGGTTGACAGATACGCAGTATTTT.

There are a few counts of this clonotype. V is TRBV11-2 and J is TRBJ2-2; 11 positions match TRBD2. V lost 3 bases to trimming and J lost 3 bases; unmatched junction nucleotides: 9. Germline CDR1 reads SGHAT; CDR2 reads FQNNGV. CDR3 length: 18 residues. For the CDR3, the DNA is TGTGCCAGCAGCTTGCTAGCGGGAGGCCCTAAAGACACCGGGGAGCTGTTTTTT. Amino acid sequence: CASSLLAGGPKDTGELFF.

This clonotype appeared a few times. This chain uses TRBV7-8 with TRBJ2-5, with TRBD1 as a possible D gene (6 bases). The germline CDR1 and CDR2 sequences are SGHVS and FQNEAQ. This CDR3 has 15 residues. Trimming shortened V by 5 bases and J by 2 bases, and 15 bases separated the two germline ends. The CDR3 loop reads CASSADRDIQETQYF. CDR3 coding DNA: TGTGCCAGCAGCGCGGACAGAGATATACAAGAGACCCAGTACTTC.

The V and J genes are TRBV5-6 and TRBJ2-7; D possibly matches TRBD1 or TRBD2 (5 bases each). The germline V gene encodes CDR1 SGHDT and CDR2 YYEEEE. This CDR3 contains 14 residues. The V gene lost 2 bases and the J gene lost 2 bases, with 11 bases spanning the gap. This CDR3 reads CASSLQDGAYEQYF. The CDR3 DNA reads TGTGCCAGCAGCTTACAGGACGGGGCCTACGAGCAGTACTTC.